These T cell receptor beta chains were read from a single sample in a study of blood T cell repertoires in COVID-19. Libraries were prepared by immunoSEQ multiplex PCR; TCRdb keeps only in-frame clonotypes and omits some of them. This sample has around 54,000 clones, with about 90% found just once. Sequenced sample: peripheral blood. The receptor source for this set is a human donor in a cohort sampled during active COVID-19. The CDR3 runs from the conserved cysteine through the conserved F or W.

J gene: TRBJ2-4; V gene: TRBV7-8; CDR3 protein: CASSLKRTGGGNIQYF
J gene: TRBJ1-4; V gene: TRBV28; CDR3 protein: CASSLTGTNEKLFF
J gene: TRBJ1-1; V gene: TRBV19; CDR3 protein: CASTWAFDTEAFF
J gene: TRBJ2-7; V gene: TRBV27; CDR3 protein: CGTGEVYEQYF
J gene: TRBJ1-1; V gene: TRBV12-3/TRBV12-4; CDR3 protein: CASSLRVNTEAFF
J gene: TRBJ2-4; V gene: TRBV6-5; CDR3 protein: CASSYSGRTKNIQYF
J gene: TRBJ1-3; V gene: TRBV5-4; CDR3 protein: CASTREGHSGNTIYF
J gene: TRBJ1-4; V gene: TRBV10-3; CDR3 protein: CAISVGGEKLFF
J gene: TRBJ1-2; V gene: TRBV28; CDR3 protein: CAGGSPFRGYYGYTF
J gene: TRBJ2-7; V gene: TRBV15; CDR3 protein: CATSRASIGLADEQYF
J gene: TRBJ2-3; V gene: TRBV27; CDR3 protein: CASSLGAKATDTQYF
J gene: TRBJ2-1; V gene: TRBV19; CDR3 protein: CASSNPAGSKNEQFF
J gene: TRBJ2-7; V gene: TRBV9; CDR3 protein: CASSVGTSKYEQYF
J gene: TRBJ2-1; V gene: TRBV6-4; CDR3 protein: CASSEPRTGGSNNEQFF
J gene: TRBJ2-1; V gene: TRBV29-1; CDR3 protein: CSVQLRQGVYNEQFF
J gene: TRBJ1-1; V gene: TRBV20-1; CDR3 protein: CSARAPGQLNTEAFF
J gene: TRBJ2-1; V gene: TRBV3-1/TRBV3-2; CDR3 protein: CASSLIGGNEQFF
J gene: TRBJ1-1; V gene: TRBV2; CDR3 protein: CASSEEHNTEAFF
J gene: TRBJ2-7; V gene: TRBV6-6; CDR3 protein: CASAGASGTTPYF
J gene: TRBJ2-3; V gene: TRBV6-4; CDR3 protein: CATSGSTDTQYF
J gene: TRBJ2-3; V gene: TRBV6-5; CDR3 protein: CASRISGTDTQYF
J gene: TRBJ2-1; V gene: TRBV18; CDR3 protein: CASSPPGGMAHNEQFF
J gene: TRBJ2-7; V gene: TRBV5-6; CDR3 protein: CASSIGTETYEQYF
J gene: TRBJ1-5; V gene: TRBV4-1; CDR3 protein: CASSRWDRGRRQPQHF
J gene: TRBJ2-7; V gene: TRBV6-5; CDR3 protein: CASSPQGDVYEQYF
J gene: TRBJ2-1; V gene: TRBV24-1; CDR3 protein: CATSDRDRVRGNEQFF
J gene: TRBJ2-3; V gene: TRBV19; CDR3 protein: CATSISGGSTDTQYF
J gene: TRBJ2-1; V gene: TRBV6-2/TRBV6-3; CDR3 protein: CASSKGHDNEQFF
J gene: TRBJ2-3; V gene: TRBV5-4; CDR3 protein: CASSPEGQGKTDTQYF
J gene: TRBJ1-1; V gene: TRBV4-1; CDR3 protein: CASSQDRVSVTEAFF
J gene: TRBJ1-2; V gene: TRBV3-1/TRBV3-2; CDR3 protein: CASSPVGGKNYGYTF
J gene: TRBJ2-3; V gene: TRBV11-2; CDR3 protein: CASSLARGRSTDTQYF
J gene: TRBJ1-2; V gene: TRBV19; CDR3 protein: CASSFTMIGTGASPYGYTF
J gene: TRBJ2-5; V gene: TRBV29-1; CDR3 protein: CSVGGGSETQYF
J gene: TRBJ1-1; V gene: TRBV4-1; CDR3 protein: CASSLDRFGNTEAFF
J gene: TRBJ2-5; V gene: TRBV5-1; CDR3 protein: CASRLSGTSTPETQYF
J gene: TRBJ1-1; V gene: TRBV6-1; CDR3 protein: CASSESQAVTEAFF
J gene: TRBJ2-7; V gene: TRBV5-6; CDR3 protein: CASSAVVGEQYF
J gene: TRBJ2-7; V gene: TRBV10-2; CDR3 protein: CASRRTGYEQYF